This T cell receptor beta chain was obtained from a study of identical twins. This clonotype was detected ten times or more. TCRdb used MiXCR to reprocess the 5' RACE reads, holding one entry per CDR3 protein. The sample has around 450,000 distinct CDR3 sequences; 14% are singletons. This CDR3 is built from 15 residues. Trimming at V came to 6 bases and at J to 4 bases, leaving 9 bases not matched to a gene. Germline V CDR1 and CDR2: MDHEN, SYDVKM. The same data also contributed to another study, on yellow fever vaccine responses in identical twins. That report notes: Reportedly, the response of twins' T cells to the vaccine seemed partly convergent, partly personalized.

Source material: CD4+ T cells sorted from blood. The receptor was isolated from a woman between 18 and 30 years old in good health. This chain connects TRBV28 to TRBJ2-1; 7 bases align to TRBD2. CDR3: CASSWIGLGYNEQFF. The CDR3 nucleotides read TGTGCCAGCAGCTGGATTGGACTAGGGTACAATGAGCAGTTCTTC.